Given below is one T cell receptor (beta chain) in context. Its specific antigen is unknown. Per-base quality was not reported, and no clone a single base away is much larger than it. These data originate in a study of blood T cell repertoires in COVID-19 (dated by TCRdb to the early 2020s). Broadly, across the study: Samples covering the acute and convalescent phases of COVID-19 were provided by collaborators in the United States, Italy and Spain. A de-identified subject ID, COVID-19 status, age in years and sex were almost always included in the sample metadata. Subjects who had been exposed to COVID-19, were actively infected with it, or had recovered from it provided the deeply sampled blood TCRbeta repertoires that made up the dataset. The repertoires were made available in a free public database intended to serve as a resource for research on the immune response to SARS-CoV-2. Where HLA class I and class II types were available, the types were taken from metadata supplied by the sample provider, not from assay-based typing. Samples came from the ongoing ImmuneRACE study (first 160 participants) plus 1,254 subjects from 6 global collaborators. The material from the prospective study consisted of cDNA or gDNA derived from T cells, B-cell-depleted T cells, or PBMCs.

Enrolling through a virtual design, the prospective study's participants ranged in age from roughly 18 to 89 years and lived across approximately 25 United States geographic areas. In the prospective study, cohorts were assigned on the basis of participant-reported clinical history obtained from a screening survey and a study questionnaire. Recovered participants in ImmuneRACE Cohort 3 were defined as having two consecutive negative NP/OP PCR tests, clearance from a healthcare professional, or resolution of symptoms. In the prospective study, whole blood, serum and a nasopharyngeal or oropharyngeal swab were collected from each participant by mobile phlebotomists. Over a roughly two-month period, participants in the prospective study had the option of providing additional blood draws and questionnaires. Blood samples from the prospective study were shipped frozen or at room temperature prior to DNA extraction.

The study at large found these results: Clinical and demographic metadata were provided uncurated, with the amount varying by source and participant.

Including the terminal cysteine and phenylalanine, the CDR3 comprises 12 residues. The sequence is cut down to CDR3 DNA, 36 bases in frame from base 1. V drops 3 bases and J drops 3 bases, leaving 7 bases in between. The germline V gene (reference sequence) gives CDR1 as SGHKS and CDR2 as YYEKEE. TCRbeta CDR3 regions were amplified from genomic DNA by means of the immunoSEQ Assay, a bias-controlled multiplex PCR. The study's own analysis went as follows. Nucleated cell counts per sample were estimated from amplification of reference gene primers within the assay. To quantify the absolute abundance of each unique TCRbeta CDR3 rearrangement, sequence reads were collapsed and filtered. Productive Simpson clonality was computed per sample as the square root of Simpson's diversity index over productive rearrangements. TCRdb's version of the immuneACCESS table is confined to in-frame rearrangements and falls short of the full clone set. An unresolved V gene accounts for under half of the shortfall where checked; the remainder is of unknown origin. V, J and clone size derive from that table, while D and trimming were established from the DNA sequence. The sample yields a few hundred thousand clones; over 75% were counted once. The ten largest clones represent roughly 2.3% of the sample.

Sequenced input: PBMCs or T cells enriched from blood (not recorded which). This sequence uses TRBV5-5 and TRBJ2-7; a tentative D call is TRBD1 (5 bases match). This receptor was identified in a man aged 30-40 years who had recovered from COVID-19. The CDR3 here reads CASSSQGYEQYF. Read as DNA, the sequence is TGTGCCAGCAGCTCCCAGGGCTACGAGCAGTACTTC.